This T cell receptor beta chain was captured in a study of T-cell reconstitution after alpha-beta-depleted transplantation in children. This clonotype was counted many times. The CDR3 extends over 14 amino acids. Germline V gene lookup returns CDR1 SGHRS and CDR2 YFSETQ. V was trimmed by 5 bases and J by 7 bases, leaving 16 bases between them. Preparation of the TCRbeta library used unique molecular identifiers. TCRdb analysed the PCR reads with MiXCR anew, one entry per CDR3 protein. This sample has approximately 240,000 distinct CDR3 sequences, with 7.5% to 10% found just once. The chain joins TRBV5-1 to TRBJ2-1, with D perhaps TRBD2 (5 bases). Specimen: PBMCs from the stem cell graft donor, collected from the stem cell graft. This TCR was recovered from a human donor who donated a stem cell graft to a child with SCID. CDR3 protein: CASSSDYTGNEQFF. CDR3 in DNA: TGCGCCAGCAGTTCAGACTATACTGGGAATGAGCAGTTCTTC.